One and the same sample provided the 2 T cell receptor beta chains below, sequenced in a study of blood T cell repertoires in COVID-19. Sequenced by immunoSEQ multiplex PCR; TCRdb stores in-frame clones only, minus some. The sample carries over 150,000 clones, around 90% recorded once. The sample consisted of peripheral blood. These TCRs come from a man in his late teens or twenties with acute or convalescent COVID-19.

CDR3 loop: CASSITGMETQYF. For the CDR3, the DNA is TGTGCCAGTAGTATTACAGGGATGGAGACCCAGTACTTC. This chain connects TRBV19 to TRBJ2-5; tentative D call: TRBD1 (6 bases). V shed 3 bases and J shed 5 bases, with 10 bases lying between them. Germline assignment: CDR1 LNHDA and CDR2 SQIVND (reference sequence). This CDR3 contains 13 residues.

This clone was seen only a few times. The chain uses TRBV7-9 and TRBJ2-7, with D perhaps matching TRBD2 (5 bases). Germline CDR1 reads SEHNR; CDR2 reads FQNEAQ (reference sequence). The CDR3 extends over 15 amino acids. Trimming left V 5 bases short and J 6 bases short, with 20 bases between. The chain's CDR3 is CASSPSRLQLGEQYF. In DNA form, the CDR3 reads TGTGCCAGCAGCCCATCCAGACTACAACTCGGCGAGCAGTACTTC.